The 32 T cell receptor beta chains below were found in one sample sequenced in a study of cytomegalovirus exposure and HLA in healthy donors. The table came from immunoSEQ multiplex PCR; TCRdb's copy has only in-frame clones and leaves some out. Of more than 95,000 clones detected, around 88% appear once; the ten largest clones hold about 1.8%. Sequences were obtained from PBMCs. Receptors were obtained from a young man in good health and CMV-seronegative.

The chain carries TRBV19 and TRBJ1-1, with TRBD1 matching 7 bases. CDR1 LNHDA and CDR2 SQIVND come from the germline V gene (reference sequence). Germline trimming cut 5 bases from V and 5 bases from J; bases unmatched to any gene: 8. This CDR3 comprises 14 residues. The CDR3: CASSFGQARTEAFF. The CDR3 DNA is TGTGCCAGTAGTTTCGGACAGGCTCGGACTGAAGCTTTCTTT.

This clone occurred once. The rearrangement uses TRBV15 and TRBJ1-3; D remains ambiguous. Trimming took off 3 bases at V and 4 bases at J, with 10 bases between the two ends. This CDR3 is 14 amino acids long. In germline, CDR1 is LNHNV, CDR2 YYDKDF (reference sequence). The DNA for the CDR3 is TGTGCCACCAGCAGGGACTTTTCCGGAAACACCATATATTTT. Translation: CATSRDFSGNTIYF.

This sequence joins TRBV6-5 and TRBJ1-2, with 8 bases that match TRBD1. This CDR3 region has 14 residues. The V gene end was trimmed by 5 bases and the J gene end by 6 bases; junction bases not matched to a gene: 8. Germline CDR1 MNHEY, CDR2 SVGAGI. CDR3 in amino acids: CASSITGGRNGYTF. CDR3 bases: TGTGCCAGCAGTATTACAGGGGGAAGGAATGGCTACACCTTC.

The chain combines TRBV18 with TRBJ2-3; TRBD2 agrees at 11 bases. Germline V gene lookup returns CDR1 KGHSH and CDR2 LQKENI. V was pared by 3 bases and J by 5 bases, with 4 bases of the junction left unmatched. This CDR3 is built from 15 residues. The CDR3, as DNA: TGTGCCAGCTCACCCGATGGACTAGCGGGAGATACGCAGTATTTT. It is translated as CASSPDGLAGDTQYF. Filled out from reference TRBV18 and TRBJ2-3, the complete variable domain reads NAGVMQNPRHLVRRRGQEARLRCSPMKGHSHVYWYRQLPEEGLKFMVYLQKENIIDESGMPKERFSAEFPKEGPSILRIQQVVRGDSAAYFCASSPDGLAGDTQYFGPGTRLTVL.

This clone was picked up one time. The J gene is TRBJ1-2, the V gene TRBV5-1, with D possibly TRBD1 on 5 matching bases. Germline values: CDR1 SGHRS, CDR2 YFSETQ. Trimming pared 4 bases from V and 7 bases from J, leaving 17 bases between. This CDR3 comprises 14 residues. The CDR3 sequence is CASSDGGRASGYTF. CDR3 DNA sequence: TGCGCCAGCAGCGACGGCGGCAGGGCGTCTGGCTACACCTTC. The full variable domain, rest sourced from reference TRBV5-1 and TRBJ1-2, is KAGVTQTPRYLIKTRGQQVTLSCSPISGHRSVSWYQQTPGQGLQFLFEYFSETQRNKGNFPGRFSGRQFSNSRSEMNVSTLELGDSALYLCASSDGGRASGYTFGSGTRLTVV.

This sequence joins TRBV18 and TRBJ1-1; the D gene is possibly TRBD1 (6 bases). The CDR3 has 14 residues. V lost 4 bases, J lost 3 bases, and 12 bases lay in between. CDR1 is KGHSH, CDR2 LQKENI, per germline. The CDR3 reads CASSHRAEDTEAFF. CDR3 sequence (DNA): TGTGCCAGCTCACACAGGGCTGAGGACACTGAAGCTTTCTTT.

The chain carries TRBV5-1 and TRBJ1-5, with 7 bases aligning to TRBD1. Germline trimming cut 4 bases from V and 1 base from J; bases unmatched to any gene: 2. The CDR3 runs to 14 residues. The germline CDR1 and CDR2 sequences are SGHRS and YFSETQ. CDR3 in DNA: TGCGCCAGCAGCCCGGGACAGAGCAATCAGCCCCAGCATTTT. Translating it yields CASSPGQSNQPQHF.

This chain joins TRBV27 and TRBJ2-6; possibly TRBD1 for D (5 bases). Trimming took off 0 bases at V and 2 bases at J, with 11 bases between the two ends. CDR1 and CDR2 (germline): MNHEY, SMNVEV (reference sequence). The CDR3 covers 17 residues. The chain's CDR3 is CASSLSQGWAGANVLTF. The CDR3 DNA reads TGTGCCAGCAGTTTATCGCAGGGTTGGGCTGGGGCCAACGTCCTGACTTTC.

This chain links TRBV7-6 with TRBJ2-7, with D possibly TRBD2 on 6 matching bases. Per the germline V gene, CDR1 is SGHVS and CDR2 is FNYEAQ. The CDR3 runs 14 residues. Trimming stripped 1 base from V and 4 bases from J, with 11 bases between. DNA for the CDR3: TGTGCCAGCAGCTTAGATGGGACTGAATACGAGCAGTACTTC. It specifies CASSLDGTEYEQYF.

The CDR3 DNA reads as TGCAGTGGGGCTGCACAAGAGACCCAGTACTTC. It is translated as CSGAAQETQYF. J is TRBJ2-5 and V is TRBV20-1; D ambiguous. V lost 7 bases to trimming and J lost 2 bases, with 8 bases between them. Germline V gives CDR1 DFQATT, CDR2 SNEGSKA (reference sequence). CDR3 size: 11 residues.

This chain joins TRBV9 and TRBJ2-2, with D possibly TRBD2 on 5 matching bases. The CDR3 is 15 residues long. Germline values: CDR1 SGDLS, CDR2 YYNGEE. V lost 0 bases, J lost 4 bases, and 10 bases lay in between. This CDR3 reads CASSVDPGSTGELFF. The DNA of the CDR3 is TGTGCCAGCAGCGTAGACCCGGGGAGCACCGGGGAGCTGTTTTTT.

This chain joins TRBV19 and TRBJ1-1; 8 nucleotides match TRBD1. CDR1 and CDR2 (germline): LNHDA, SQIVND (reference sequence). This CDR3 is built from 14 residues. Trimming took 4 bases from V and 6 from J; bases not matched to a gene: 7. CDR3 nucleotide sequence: TGTGCCAGTAGTAACCGACAGGGGTTATCTGAAGCTTTCTTT. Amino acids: CASSNRQGLSEAFF.

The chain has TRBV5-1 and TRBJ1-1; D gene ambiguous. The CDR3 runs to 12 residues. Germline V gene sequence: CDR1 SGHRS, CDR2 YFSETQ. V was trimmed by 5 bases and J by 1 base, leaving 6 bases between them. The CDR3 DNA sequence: TGCGCCAGCAGGGGCAGGAACACTGAAGCTTTCTTT. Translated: CASRGRNTEAFF.

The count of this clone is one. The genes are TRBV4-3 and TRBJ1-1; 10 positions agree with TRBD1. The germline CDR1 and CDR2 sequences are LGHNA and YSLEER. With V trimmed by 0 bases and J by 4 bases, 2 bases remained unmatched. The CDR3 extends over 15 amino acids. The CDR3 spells CASSQDRTGGTEAFF. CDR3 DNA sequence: TGCGCCAGCAGCCAAGATAGGACAGGGGGCACTGAAGCTTTCTTT.

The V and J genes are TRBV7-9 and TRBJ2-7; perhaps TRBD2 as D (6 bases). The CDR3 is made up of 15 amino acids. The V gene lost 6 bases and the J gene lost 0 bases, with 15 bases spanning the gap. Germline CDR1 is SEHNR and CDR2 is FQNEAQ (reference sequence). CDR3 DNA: TGTGCCAGCAGACCCCGGGACTCGAGCTCCTACGAGCAGTACTTC. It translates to CASRPRDSSSYEQYF.

The CDR3 reads CASQPTGLQAEAFF. The CDR3 DNA reads as TGTGCCAGCCAGCCGACAGGTCTTCAAGCTGAAGCTTTCTTT. This rearrangement joins TRBV2 to TRBJ1-1; maybe TRBD1 (6 bases). V was shortened by 8 bases and J by 6 bases, with 19 bases between the two germline ends. The CDR3 spans 14 residues. Per the germline V gene, CDR1 is SNHLY and CDR2 is FYNNEI.

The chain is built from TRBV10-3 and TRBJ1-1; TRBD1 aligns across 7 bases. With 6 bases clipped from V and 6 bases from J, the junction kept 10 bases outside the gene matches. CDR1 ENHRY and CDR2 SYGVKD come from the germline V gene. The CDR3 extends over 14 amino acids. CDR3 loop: CAIRDIDRAPEAFF. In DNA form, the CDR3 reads TGTGCCATCAGAGACATTGACAGGGCGCCTGAAGCTTTCTTT.

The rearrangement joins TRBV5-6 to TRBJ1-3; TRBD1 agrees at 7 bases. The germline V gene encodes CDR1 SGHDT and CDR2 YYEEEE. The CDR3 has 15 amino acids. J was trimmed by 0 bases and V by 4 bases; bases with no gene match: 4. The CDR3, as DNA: TGTGCCAGCAGCCAAGGGACAGCCTCTGGAAACACCATATATTTT. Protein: CASSQGTASGNTIYF.

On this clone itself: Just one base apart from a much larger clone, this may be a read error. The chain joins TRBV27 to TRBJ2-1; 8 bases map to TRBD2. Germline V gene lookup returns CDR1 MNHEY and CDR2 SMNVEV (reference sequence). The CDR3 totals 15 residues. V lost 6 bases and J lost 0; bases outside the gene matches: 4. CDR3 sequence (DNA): TGTGCCAGCAGCCCCGGGACTAGCTCCTACAATGAGCAGTTCTTC. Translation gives CASSPGTSSYNEQFF.

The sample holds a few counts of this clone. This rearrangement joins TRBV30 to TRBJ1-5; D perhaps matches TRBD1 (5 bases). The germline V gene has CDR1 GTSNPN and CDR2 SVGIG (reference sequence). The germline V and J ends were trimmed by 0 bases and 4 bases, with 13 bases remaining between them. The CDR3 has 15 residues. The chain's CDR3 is CAWSVGAGWNQPQHF. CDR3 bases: TGTGCCTGGAGTGTAGGCGCAGGGTGGAATCAGCCCCAGCATTTT.

The DNA for the CDR3 is TGTGCCAGCAGCTTGTTGGACAGGGATAACACTGAAGCTTTCTTT. Translating it yields CASSLLDRDNTEAFF. The chain is built from TRBV5-4 and TRBJ1-1, with 8 bases that match TRBD1. The CDR3 contains 15 residues. Germline CDR1 and CDR2: SGHNT and YYREEE (reference sequence). V dropped 1 base and J dropped 2; count of bases not matched to a gene: 4.

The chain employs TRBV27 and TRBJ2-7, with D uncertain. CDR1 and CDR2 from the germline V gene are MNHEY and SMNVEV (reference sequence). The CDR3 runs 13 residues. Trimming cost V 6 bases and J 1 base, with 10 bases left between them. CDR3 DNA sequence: TGTGCCAGCAGACCCGGTAATTCCTACGAGCAGTACTTC. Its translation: CASRPGNSYEQYF.

CDR3 sequence (DNA): TGTGCCACCAGCAGGCAAAACAGCATTGAAGCTTTCTTT. Amino acid sequence: CATSRQNSIEAFF. V usage is TRBV15 and J usage is TRBJ1-1; D remains ambiguous. This CDR3 region has 13 residues. With 3 bases removed from V and 7 bases from J, the gap between germline ends came to 12 bases. Germline lookup yields CDR1 LNHNV and CDR2 YYDKDF (reference sequence).

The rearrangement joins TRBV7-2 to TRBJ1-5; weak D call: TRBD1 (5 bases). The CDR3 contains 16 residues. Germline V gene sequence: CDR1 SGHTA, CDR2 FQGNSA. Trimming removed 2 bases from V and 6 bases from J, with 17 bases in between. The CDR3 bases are TGTGCCAGCAGCTTATTGGCTGAGCCAGGGCGTCAGCCCCAGCATTTT. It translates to CASSLLAEPGRQPQHF.

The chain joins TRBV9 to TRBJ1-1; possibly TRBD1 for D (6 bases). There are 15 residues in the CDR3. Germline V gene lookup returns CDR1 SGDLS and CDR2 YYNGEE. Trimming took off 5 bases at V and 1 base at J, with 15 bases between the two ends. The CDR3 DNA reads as TGTGCCAGCAGGTTACCGGGACACCAGAACACTGAAGCTTTCTTT. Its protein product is CASRLPGHQNTEAFF.

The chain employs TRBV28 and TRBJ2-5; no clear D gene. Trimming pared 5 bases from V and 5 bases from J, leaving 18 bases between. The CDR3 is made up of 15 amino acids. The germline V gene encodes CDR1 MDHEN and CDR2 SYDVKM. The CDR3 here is CASSRPGTSEETQYF. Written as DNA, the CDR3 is TGTGCCAGCAGTCGACCCGGCACCTCGGAGGAGACCCAGTACTTC.

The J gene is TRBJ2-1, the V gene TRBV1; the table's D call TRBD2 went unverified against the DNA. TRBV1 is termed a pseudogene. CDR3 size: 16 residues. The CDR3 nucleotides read TGCACCAGCAGCCAAGATTTCCGGGACTATTACAATGAGCAGTTCTTC. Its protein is CTSSQDFRDYYNEQFF.

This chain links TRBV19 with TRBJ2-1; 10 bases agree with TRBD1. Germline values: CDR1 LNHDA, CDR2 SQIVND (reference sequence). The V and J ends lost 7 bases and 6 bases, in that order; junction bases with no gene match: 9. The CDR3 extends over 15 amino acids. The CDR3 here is CASNYGTGVINEQFF. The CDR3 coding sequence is TGTGCCAGTAATTATGGGACAGGGGTTATCAATGAGCAGTTCTTC.

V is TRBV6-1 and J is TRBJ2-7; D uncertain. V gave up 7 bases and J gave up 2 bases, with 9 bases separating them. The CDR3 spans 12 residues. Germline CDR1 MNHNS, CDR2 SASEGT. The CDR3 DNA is TGTGCCAGCACGGAGCAACCCTACGAGCAGTACTTC. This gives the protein CASTEQPYEQYF.

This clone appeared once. The chain's CDR3 is CASRRASTDTQYF. For the CDR3, the DNA is TGTGCCAGCAGGAGGGCTAGCACAGATACGCAGTATTTT. The V gene is TRBV11-3, the J gene TRBJ2-3, with a weak D call TRBD2 (5 bases). In germline, CDR1 is SGHNT, CDR2 YENEEA. The length of the CDR3 is 13 residues. The V and J ends lost 6 bases and 0 bases respectively, with 7 bases between them.

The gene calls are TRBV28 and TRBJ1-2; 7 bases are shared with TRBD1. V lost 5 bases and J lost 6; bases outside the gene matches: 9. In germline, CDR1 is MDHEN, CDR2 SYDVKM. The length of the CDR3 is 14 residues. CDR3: CASSRGNRGHGYTF. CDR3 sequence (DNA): TGTGCCAGCAGTCGCGGTAACAGGGGTCATGGCTACACCTTC.

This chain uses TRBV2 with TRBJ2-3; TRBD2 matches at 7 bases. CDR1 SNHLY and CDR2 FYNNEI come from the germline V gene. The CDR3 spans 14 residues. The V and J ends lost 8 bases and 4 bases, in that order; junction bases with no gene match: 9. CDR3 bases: TGTGCCAGCGTTCTCGGGGGGATCGCAGATACGCAGTATTTT. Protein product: CASVLGGIADTQYF.